Listed here are 22 T cell receptor beta chains from one sample, sequenced in a study of cytomegalovirus exposure and HLA in healthy donors. Researchers ran the PCR with 60 Vbeta and 13 Jbeta primers. The protocol was immunoSEQ multiplex PCR, while the TCRdb copy is restricted to in-frame clones and leaves out a portion. The data hold approximately 150,000 clones, with 80% to 90% observed a single time. Sequences were obtained from PBMCs. The receptor set was obtained from a man aged 50 to 59 in good health and CMV-seropositive.

The table lists this clone with a few counts. CDR3 sequence reads: CASSHPTENSPLHF. CDR3 sequence (DNA): TGTGCCAGCAGCCACCCCACAGAAAATTCACCCCTCCACTTT. This rearrangement joins TRBV4-2 to TRBJ1-6, with D unclear. Deletions cut 3 bases from V and 7 bases from J, with 10 bases between. This CDR3 is 14 amino acids long. Germline V lookup: CDR1 LGHNA, CDR2 YNFKEQ.

The chain combines TRBV4-3 with TRBJ1-2; D is unclear. CDR3 length: 13 residues. Trimming took off 4 bases at V and 3 bases at J, with 9 bases between the two ends. CDR1 LGHNA and CDR2 YSLEER come from the germline V gene. Here the CDR3 reads CASSPSLYYGYTF. The DNA of the CDR3 is TGCGCCAGCAGCCCTAGCTTGTACTATGGCTACACCTTC.

The V and J genes are TRBV29-1 and TRBJ1-2, with TRBD1 matching 7 bases. V lost 0 bases and J lost 4; bases outside the gene matches: 5. Germline V gene data show CDR1 as SQVTM and CDR2 as ANQGSEA. This CDR3 comprises 14 residues. The CDR3: CSVEDRTGIYGYTF. Written as DNA, the CDR3 is TGCAGCGTTGAAGACCGGACAGGCATCTATGGCTACACCTTC. Using reference TRBV29-1 and TRBJ1-2 for the parts outside the CDR3, the full variable domain is SAVISQKPSRDICQRGTSLTIQCQVDSQVTMMFWYRQQPGQSLTLIATANQGSEATYESGFVIDKFPISRPNLTFSTLTVSNMSPEDSSIYLCSVEDRTGIYGYTFGSGTRLTVV.

The V call is TRBV4-3, the J call TRBJ1-2; 7 nucleotides agree with TRBD1. V shed 0 bases and J 4 bases; nucleotides not matched to a gene: 5. Germline V gives CDR1 LGHNA, CDR2 YSLEER. The CDR3 has 15 amino acids. The CDR3, as DNA: TGCGCCAGCAGCCAAGATGCACAGGGGTCCTATGGCTACACCTTC. Residues: CASSQDAQGSYGYTF.

The chain is built from TRBV5-4 and TRBJ1-2; 7 bases map to TRBD1. Germline assignment: CDR1 SGHNT and CDR2 YYREEE (reference sequence). With 1 base clipped from V and 7 bases from J, the junction kept 7 bases outside the gene matches. CDR3 size: 14 residues. Written as DNA, the CDR3 is TGTGCCAGCAGCTTGTATGAAGGGGGCGGTGGCTACACCTTC. Protein: CASSLYEGGGGYTF.

This clone was detected once. The J gene is TRBJ1-1, the V gene TRBV5-1, with D tentatively TRBD1 (5 bases). The V end was cut by 2 bases, the J end by 0 bases, with 8 bases between. Germline V gives CDR1 SGHRS, CDR2 YFSETQ. This CDR3 is built from 14 residues. The CDR3 sequence: CASSFTGLNTEAFF. The CDR3 nucleotides read TGCGCCAGCAGCTTTACAGGCCTGAACACTGAAGCTTTCTTT.

This chain uses TRBV28 with TRBJ2-7; D perhaps matches TRBD2 (5 bases). CDR1 MDHEN and CDR2 SYDVKM come from the germline V gene. This CDR3 is 17 amino acids long. V was trimmed by 3 bases and J by 7 bases, leaving 25 bases between them. The CDR3 loop reads CASSFYAFQEESDEQYF. DNA for the CDR3: TGTGCCAGCAGTTTTTACGCGTTCCAGGAGGAGTCGGATGAGCAGTACTTC.

The sample holds a few counts of this clone. The chain joins TRBV7-8 to TRBJ1-4, with D possibly matching TRBD1 (6 bases). The germline V gene encodes CDR1 SGHVS and CDR2 FQNEAQ. The CDR3 covers 14 residues. Trimming took off 5 bases at V and 5 bases at J, with 12 bases between the two ends. The CDR3: CASSKTGWNEKLFF. CDR3 nucleotide sequence: TGTGCCAGCAGCAAGACAGGATGGAATGAAAAACTGTTTTTT. Looking up the rest from reference TRBV7-8 and TRBJ1-4 gives the full variable domain: GAGVSQSPRYKVAKRGQDVALRCDPISGHVSLFWYQQALGQGPEFLTYFQNEAQLDKSGLPSDRFFAERPEGSVSTLKIQRTQQEDSAVYLCASSKTGWNEKLFFGSGTQLSVL.

This clone showed up just a few times. The chain uses TRBV6-5 and TRBJ2-1; 9 positions match TRBD2. Germline V gene data show CDR1 as MNHEY and CDR2 as SVGAGI. The length of the CDR3 is 15 residues. J gave up 8 bases and V 0 bases, and 5 bases lay outside the gene matches. In DNA, the CDR3 is TGTGCCAGCAGTTACTCGTTAGCGGGAGCCCATGAGCAGTTCTTC. This encodes CASSYSLAGAHEQFF.

The rearrangement joins TRBV5-4 to TRBJ2-7; possibly TRBD1 for D (6 bases). The germline V gene encodes CDR1 SGHNT and CDR2 YYREEE (reference sequence). V was trimmed by 1 base and J by 1 base, leaving 12 bases between them. CDR3 length equals 15 residues. The CDR3 nucleotides read TGTGCCAGCAGCTTGAAACAGGGTGGGTCCTACGAGCAGTACTTC. Translation: CASSLKQGGSYEQYF.

This rearrangement joins TRBV10-3 to TRBJ2-5, with 9 bases matching TRBD1. The V segment lost 3 bases and the J segment 1 base; nucleotides outside the gene matches: 9. Germline V CDR1 and CDR2: ENHRY, SYGVKD. The length of the CDR3 is 17 residues. CDR3 nucleotides: TGTGCCATCAGTGACTCCCGGGACAGGGTAATCCAAGAGACCCAGTACTTC. This codes for CAISDSRDRVIQETQYF.

V is TRBV4-3 and J is TRBJ1-2; TRBD1 matches at 9 bases. CDR1 is LGHNA, CDR2 YSLEER, per germline. The trim removed 0 bases at V and 8 bases at J, leaving 7 bases unmatched. The CDR3 has 15 amino acids. CDR3 sequence: CASSQDLTGGQGYTF. In nucleotides, the CDR3 is TGCGCCAGCAGCCAAGATCTTACAGGGGGCCAAGGCTACACCTTC.

V and J are TRBV7-3 and TRBJ2-7; D uncertain. V was clipped by 2 bases and J by 0 bases, with 5 bases between them. The CDR3 is made up of 13 amino acids. Germline V gene data show CDR1 as SGHTA and CDR2 as FQGTGA. The CDR3 nucleotides read TGTGCCAGCAGCTTATCCTACTCCTACGAGCAGTACTTC. It is translated as CASSLSYSYEQYF.

The genes are TRBV13 and TRBJ2-1; weak D call: TRBD2 (6 bases). The CDR3 totals 14 residues. Germline V gene sequence: CDR1 PRHDT, CDR2 FYEKMQ (reference sequence). Trimming cost V 7 bases and J 6 bases, with 16 bases left between them. CDR3 sequence (DNA): TGTGCCAGCATTGGCGGGGTCAACCCCAATGAGCAGTTCTTC. Amino acid sequence: CASIGGVNPNEQFF.

This clone appeared a few times. This chain links TRBV4-3 with TRBJ2-3, with D possibly matching TRBD1 (5 bases). Trimming removed 0 bases at V and 2 bases at J, with 18 bases between. From germline, CDR1 is LGHNA and CDR2 YSLEER. This CDR3 spans 18 amino acids. CDR3 amino acids: CASSQDPPAGRSTDTQYF. The CDR3 nucleotides are TGCGCCAGCAGCCAAGATCCCCCGGCAGGGCGTTCCACAGATACGCAGTATTTT.

The table lists this clone with a few counts. The chain links TRBV20-1 to TRBJ2-7; D is ambiguous. This CDR3 region has 11 residues. Trimming removed 6 bases from V and 0 bases from J, with 6 bases in between. Germline assignment: CDR1 DFQATT and CDR2 SNEGSKA (reference sequence). CDR3 in amino acids: CSAESSYEQYF. Written as DNA, the CDR3 is TGCAGTGCAGAGAGCTCCTACGAGCAGTACTTC.

This chain connects TRBV10-3 to TRBJ2-3, with TRBD2 as a possible D gene (7 bases). Between the trimmed V and J ends, which lost 11 bases and 2 bases, there was a span of 17 bases. The CDR3 loop spans 14 amino acids. Looked up from germline, CDR1 is ENHRY and CDR2 is SYGVKD. DNA of the CDR3: TGTGCCCTCGGGGGGCGACGGGACACAGATACGCAGTATTTT. Translation: CALGGRRDTDTQYF.

A note on this clone: The junction does not match germline at one end; this may be a read error. This sequence joins TRBV5-1 and TRBJ1-1; the match to TRBD1 covers 8 bases. The CDR3 runs 14 residues. Germline CDR1 reads SGHRS; CDR2 reads YFSETQ. The CDR3 DNA follows: TGCGCCAGCAGCCTATGGACAGGGAATGTAAACCCCCACTTT. This codes for CASSLWTGNVNPHF.

This clone was recorded only once. This chain's CDR3 is CASSPGIGGEKLFF. The CDR3 coding sequence is TGTGCCAGCAGTCCCGGGATAGGTGGTGAAAAACTGTTTTTT. V usage is TRBV6-6 and J usage is TRBJ1-4; D call uncertain. The V gene's germline CDR1 is MNHNY and CDR2 SVGAGI (reference sequence). The CDR3 contains 14 residues. Trimming left V 5 bases short and J 7 bases short, with 14 bases between.

The chain employs TRBV7-2 and TRBJ1-1, with 11 bases that match TRBD1. CDR3 length: 14 amino acids. V was clipped by 5 bases and J by 3 bases; unmatched bases: 2. CDR1 and CDR2 (germline): SGHTA, FQGNSA. The CDR3, as DNA: TGTGCCAGCAGCCTGGACAGGGGGCACACTGAAGCTTTCTTT. Encoded protein: CASSLDRGHTEAFF.

The chain has TRBV27 and TRBJ1-3; D possibly corresponds to TRBD1 (5 bases). The germline CDR1 and CDR2 sequences are MNHEY and SMNVEV (reference sequence). V was trimmed by 0 bases and J by 2 bases, leaving 8 bases between them. This CDR3 is built from 15 residues. CDR3 coding DNA: TGTGCCAGCAGTTTATCCGGGGGTACTGGAAACACCATATATTTT. As protein: CASSLSGGTGNTIYF.

The gene calls are TRBV7-3 and TRBJ2-2; TRBD2 agrees at 8 bases. Losses at the gene ends were 1 base for V and 7 bases for J; bases not matched to a gene: 8. Germline values: CDR1 SGHTA, CDR2 FQGTGA. This CDR3 is 16 amino acids long. CDR3 amino acids: CASSLRREGLIGELFF. CDR3 DNA sequence: TGTGCCAGCAGCTTAAGACGGGAGGGCCTAATCGGGGAGCTGTTTTTT. Supplemented by reference TRBV7-3 and TRBJ2-2, the full variable domain reads GAGVSQTPSNKVTEKGKYVELRCDPISGHTALYWYRQSLGQGPEFLIYFQGTGAADDSGLPNDRFFAVRPEGSVSTLKIQRTERGDSAVYLCASSLRREGLIGELFFGEGSRLTVL.